A selection of T cell receptor beta chains follows, all from one sample in a study of T cell responses to AZD1222 COVID-19 vaccine. Method: immunoSEQ multiplex PCR; TCRdb's copy keeps in-frame clones and lacks some. The sample holds about 120,000 clones, around 91% seen once. The material was peripheral blood, obtained 28 days after the second AZD1222 dose. Receptors were obtained from an adult who received the AZD1222 COVID-19 vaccine. Each CDR3 is given without its conserved first and last residue.

cdr3_aa	v_call	j_call
ASSVGVFTEAF	TRBV6-4	TRBJ1-1
ASSPQADGNTIY	TRBV7-2	TRBJ1-3
ASSLSRNTGELF	TRBV27	TRBJ2-2
ASSLGGAQYQETQY	TRBV11-2	TRBJ2-5
AWSVPGGYGYT	TRBV30	TRBJ1-2
ASSQGPLSLPYEQY	TRBV4-1	TRBJ2-7
ASSPDGTNYGYT	TRBV28	TRBJ1-2
ASSIGAGHSNQPQH	TRBV19	TRBJ1-5
ASSQEPGLSSYEQY	TRBV4-2	TRBJ2-7
ASSQDMVLGASGPVETQY	TRBV4-1	TRBJ2-5
ASSISPQGGETQY	TRBV19	TRBJ2-5
ASSPAWEQY	TRBV18	TRBJ2-7
ASSVGVTNTEAF	TRBV6-6	TRBJ1-1
ASSEALSSNQPQH	TRBV6-1	TRBJ1-5
ASSGAGQALLINTIY	TRBV6-1	TRBJ1-3
ASSGTEAF	TRBV5-8	TRBJ1-1
ASSLEGGDYEQY	TRBV5-4	TRBJ2-7
ASSWPQGQPGGYEQY	TRBV5-1	TRBJ2-7
ASRADRNTEAF	TRBV2	TRBJ1-1
ASRRITGADYGYT	TRBV5-1	TRBJ1-2
ASSTGKRNNSPLH	TRBV7-9	TRBJ1-6
ATGGGPSQPQH	TRBV12-3/TRBV12-4	TRBJ1-5
ASSVEASGRAPDTQY	TRBV9	TRBJ2-3
ASSRSLIGLLSGANVLT	TRBV7-8	TRBJ2-6
ASSLSPGEGGELF	TRBV28	TRBJ2-2
ASSLYSGTEAF	TRBV5-6	TRBJ1-1
AWNPVSSDEQY	TRBV30	TRBJ2-7
ASSVANPGTNTGELF	TRBV9	TRBJ2-2
ASSFQPGPGNTIY	TRBV11-2	TRBJ1-3
SVEDVPGSGNTIY	TRBV29-1	TRBJ1-3
ASSLTGFDEKLF	TRBV11-3	TRBJ1-4
ASSQDGTFKPQH	TRBV4-1	TRBJ1-5
ASSLVRLALSTDTQY	TRBV7-9	TRBJ2-3
ASSLLPGTSGSNEQF	TRBV11-3	TRBJ2-1
ATGTPAVNEQY	TRBV6-5	TRBJ2-7
ASGGGASYEQY	TRBV5-4	TRBJ2-7
ASRGRRGYT	TRBV19	TRBJ1-2
ASSLGTSGTYEQY	TRBV27	TRBJ2-7
ASSSRGRGNEQF	TRBV19	TRBJ2-1
ASSVGRGATEQY	TRBV9	TRBJ2-7
ASSLFRGGNTGELF	TRBV7-7	TRBJ2-2
ASTVTGRSNEQY	TRBV23-1	TRBJ2-7
ASSLNSGRAYNEQF	TRBV9	TRBJ2-1
ATSRGGSEVWGGELF	TRBV15	TRBJ2-2
ASSSGLAGADTQY	TRBV5-6	TRBJ2-3
ASRVGYQETQY	TRBV27	TRBJ2-5